This T cell receptor beta chain was sequenced during a study of blood T cell repertoires in COVID-19. About the study: Acute and convalescent COVID-19 specimens originated in the United States, Italy and Spain.

The V segment lost 5 bases and the J segment 15 bases; nucleotides outside the gene matches: 13. This CDR3 spans 14 amino acids. Germline V gene lookup returns CDR1 SGHVS and CDR2 FQNEAQ. In the authors' workflow: Cell counts per sample came from amplifying reference gene primers. TCRdb's table, derived via immunoSEQ multiplex PCR, lists solely in-frame clones and lacks some. The V and J calls and the clone size are those of that table, but D and trimming were determined from the DNA. The sample lists around 330,000 clones, more than 90% seen once, with 2% to 3% in the top ten. Participants, about 18 to 89 years old, spanned under 25 US areas. Membership in each cohort depended on participant-reported clinical history.

The source of this sequence is a man between 60 and 75 years old who had recovered from COVID-19. The chain employs TRBV7-8 and TRBJ2-1; 10 bases fit TRBD2. The sequencing sample was made of PBMCs or T cells enriched from blood (not recorded which). The CDR3 bases are TGTGCCAGCAGCCCTACTAGCGGGGCTTGGCGACGGTTCTTC. Translation gives CASSPTSGAWRRFF.